The rows below give T cell receptor beta chains drawn from one sample of a study of OX40 agonist ivuxolimab in advanced cancers. TCRdb keeps only in-frame clones here, not all; method: immunoSEQ multiplex PCR. The table lists fewer than 40,000 clones, around 83% of them singletons. The sequenced sample was CD4+ or CD8+ T cells sorted from blood, obtained in a trial of the OX40 agonist ivuxolimab. These receptor sequences come from an adult with an advanced solid tumor such as melanoma, head and neck, liver or kidney cancer. The CDR3 runs from the conserved cysteine through the conserved F or W. A D gene is named only where the DNA matches it firmly. The size entry is marked missing in some rows and otherwise reads once, few, many or a size class.

V gene: TRBV27
J gene: TRBJ1-6
clone size: .
D gene: TRBD1
CDR3 DNA: TGTGCCAGCAGCCGGGGGACAGGGGGACGTAATTCACCCCTCCACTTT
CDR3 protein: CASSRGTGGRNSPLHF

V gene: TRBV6-1
J gene: TRBJ1-2
clone size: .
D gene: .
CDR3 DNA: TGTGCCAGCAGTGAACCATTCGGGAACTATGGCTACACCTTC
CDR3 protein: CASSEPFGNYGYTF

V gene: TRBV5-1
J gene: TRBJ2-1
clone size: .
D gene: .
CDR3 DNA: TGCGCCAGCTCTCCCTTGGGGGATGAGCAGTTCTTC
CDR3 protein: CASSPLGDEQFF

V gene: TRBV7-3
J gene: TRBJ2-5
clone size: .
D gene: TRBD1
CDR3 DNA: TGTGCCAGCAGCTGGACAGGGGGCATTAAAGAGACCCAGTACTTC
CDR3 protein: CASSWTGGIKETQYF

V gene: TRBV27
J gene: TRBJ1-6
clone size: .
D gene: TRBD1
CDR3 DNA: TGTGCCAGCAGCTACACCGGGACAGCCCATTCACCCCTCCACTTT
CDR3 protein: CASSYTGTAHSPLHF

V gene: TRBV7-2
J gene: TRBJ2-7
clone size: .
D gene: .
CDR3 DNA: TGTGCCAGCAGCTTAGCGGTTGGGGAGCAGTACTTC
CDR3 protein: CASSLAVGEQYF

V gene: TRBV4-2
J gene: TRBJ2-1
clone size: .
D gene: .
CDR3 DNA: TGTGCCAGCAGCAGAAGGGACACGCCTCCTGGCAATGAGCAGTTCTTC
CDR3 protein: CASSRRDTPPGNEQFF

V gene: TRBV5-6
J gene: TRBJ1-2
clone size: .
D gene: .
CDR3 DNA: TGTGCCAGCAGCTTAATGGACTTAGCTAACTATGGCTACACCTTC
CDR3 protein: CASSLMDLANYGYTF

V gene: TRBV7-9
J gene: TRBJ1-5
clone size: .
D gene: .
CDR3 DNA: TGTGCCAGCAGTCCAGAAGGCAATCAGCCCCAGCATTTT
CDR3 protein: CASSPEGNQPQHF

V gene: TRBV4-1
J gene: TRBJ2-7
clone size: .
D gene: TRBD1
CDR3 DNA: TGCGCCAGCAGCCGCGCCCCGGGACAGGGACTCGAGCAGTACTTC
CDR3 protein: CASSRAPGQGLEQYF

V gene: TRBV21-1
J gene: TRBJ2-2
clone size: .
D gene: .
CDR3 DNA: TGTGCCAGCAGCAAGGGACTAGCGGTCCCAGGGGCCTCCACCGGGGAGCTGTTTTTT
CDR3 protein: CASSKGLAVPGASTGELFF

V gene: TRBV5-1
J gene: TRBJ2-7
clone size: .
D gene: TRBD2
CDR3 DNA: TGCGCCAGCAGCGTTTGGAGCGGGGGCTCCTACGAGCAGTACTTC
CDR3 protein: CASSVWSGGSYEQYF

V gene: TRBV4-2
J gene: TRBJ1-5
clone size: .
D gene: .
CDR3 DNA: TGTGCCAGCAGCCAAGATCACCGGGGCCCAGGGCAGCCCCAGCATTTT
CDR3 protein: CASSQDHRGPGQPQHF

V gene: TRBV28
J gene: TRBJ1-6
clone size: once
D gene: .
CDR3 DNA: TGTGCCAGCAGTCTTGATGATTCACCCCTCCACTTT
CDR3 protein: CASSLDDSPLHF

V gene: TRBV29-1
J gene: TRBJ2-1
clone size: .
D gene: .
CDR3 DNA: TGCAGCGTTGGGGGACGCGGTGAGCAGTTCTTC
CDR3 protein: CSVGGRGEQFF

V gene: TRBV7-9
J gene: TRBJ2-1
clone size: few
D gene: .
CDR3 DNA: TGTGCCAGCAGCTCCTCCCGACCGGGAAATGAGCAGTTCTTC
CDR3 protein: CASSSSRPGNEQFF

V gene: TRBV9
J gene: TRBJ1-5
clone size: few
D gene: .
CDR3 DNA: TGTGCCAGCAGCCAGGGCAATCAGCCCCAGCATTTT
CDR3 protein: CASSQGNQPQHF

V gene: TRBV15
J gene: TRBJ2-5
clone size: .
D gene: .
CDR3 DNA: TGTGCCACCAGCCTGCTGGTTCAAGAGACCCAGTACTTC
CDR3 protein: CATSLLVQETQYF

V gene: TRBV10-3
J gene: TRBJ1-5
clone size: .
D gene: .
CDR3 DNA: TGTGCCATCAGTGAGTCGGGTGTTGGGCAGCCCCAGCATTTT
CDR3 protein: CAISESGVGQPQHF

V gene: TRBV9
J gene: TRBJ2-3
clone size: .
D gene: .
CDR3 DNA: TGTGCCAGCAGCGTAGTGGGGGCGAGGACCACAGATACGCAGTATTTT
CDR3 protein: CASSVVGARTTDTQYF

V gene: TRBV5-1
J gene: TRBJ2-1
clone size: .
D gene: .
CDR3 DNA: TGCGCCAGCAGAAACCAAAACAATGAGCAGTTCTTC
CDR3 protein: CASRNQNNEQFF

V gene: TRBV4-1
J gene: TRBJ2-7
clone size: medium-sized
D gene: TRBD1
CDR3 DNA: TGCGCCAGCAGCCAAGGGGACAGCTCCTACGAGCAGTACTTC
CDR3 protein: CASSQGDSSYEQYF

V gene: TRBV27
J gene: TRBJ1-5
clone size: .
D gene: .
CDR3 DNA: TGTGCCAGCAGAGGTCAGCCCCAGCATTTT
CDR3 protein: CASRGQPQHF

V gene: TRBV5-6
J gene: TRBJ2-1
clone size: once
D gene: TRBD1
CDR3 DNA: TGTGCCAGCAGCTTACAGGGGAACAATGAGCAGTTCTTC
CDR3 protein: CASSLQGNNEQFF

V gene: TRBV27
J gene: TRBJ1-2
clone size: .
D gene: .
CDR3 DNA: TGTGCCAGCAGTTTTAGGGGGGCGCATGGCTACACCTTC
CDR3 protein: CASSFRGAHGYTF

V gene: TRBV10-1
J gene: TRBJ2-2
clone size: once
D gene: .
CDR3 DNA: TGCGCCAGCAACCTCCGGGGACATGCGAACACCGGGGAGCTGTTTTTT
CDR3 protein: CASNLRGHANTGELFF

V gene: TRBV7-8
J gene: TRBJ2-7
clone size: .
D gene: TRBD2
CDR3 DNA: TGTGCCAGCGGTCTACTAGCGGGAGTATACCTCGAGCAGTACTTC
CDR3 protein: CASGLLAGVYLEQYF

V gene: TRBV11-2
J gene: TRBJ2-1
clone size: .
D gene: .
CDR3 DNA: TGTGCCAGCAGCTCCCTGGCGGGACTCCGCTTCAATGAGCAGTTCTTC
CDR3 protein: CASSSLAGLRFNEQFF

V gene: TRBV30
J gene: TRBJ2-5
clone size: .
D gene: .
CDR3 DNA: TGTGCCTGCGGGCGGATCGGTGGGGAGACCCAGTACTTC
CDR3 protein: CACGRIGGETQYF

V gene: TRBV6-6
J gene: TRBJ1-3
clone size: .
D gene: .
CDR3 DNA: TGTGCCAGCAGTTACCCCGGGGGATCCTCTGGAAACACCATATATTTT
CDR3 protein: CASSYPGGSSGNTIYF

V gene: TRBV9
J gene: TRBJ1-1
clone size: .
D gene: .
CDR3 DNA: TGTGCCAGCAGCGTAGCTGGGGGGGGCACTGAAGCTTTCTTT
CDR3 protein: CASSVAGGGTEAFF

V gene: TRBV4-1
J gene: TRBJ2-2
clone size: once
D gene: .
CDR3 DNA: TGCGCCAGCAGCCAAGAGGGCCTCACCGGGGAGCTGTTTTTT
CDR3 protein: CASSQEGLTGELFF

V gene: TRBV9
J gene: TRBJ2-7
clone size: .
D gene: .
CDR3 DNA: TGTGCCAGCAGCCCTTGGGCGGGCAGCTACGAGCAGTACTTC
CDR3 protein: CASSPWAGSYEQYF

V gene: TRBV28
J gene: TRBJ2-3
clone size: .
D gene: .
CDR3 DNA: TGTGCCAGCAGTTTATCGGTAGAGGGCTCGGGCACAGATACGCAGTATTTT
CDR3 protein: CASSLSVEGSGTDTQYF

V gene: TRBV27
J gene: TRBJ2-1
clone size: .
D gene: TRBD1
CDR3 DNA: TGTGCCACAGGACAGGGGAATTACAATGAGCAGTTCTTC
CDR3 protein: CATGQGNYNEQFF

V gene: TRBV13
J gene: TRBJ2-7
clone size: .
D gene: .
CDR3 DNA: TGTGCCACCTCGCGGGGGCGCTTCTACGAGCAGTACTTC
CDR3 protein: CATSRGRFYEQYF

V gene: TRBV28
J gene: TRBJ2-1
clone size: .
D gene: TRBD1
CDR3 DNA: TGTGCCAGCAGTTATTGGACAGGTGCCCCTGGAAGGTACAATGAGCAGTTCTTC
CDR3 protein: CASSYWTGAPGRYNEQFF

V gene: TRBV7-8
J gene: TRBJ2-3
clone size: .
D gene: .
CDR3 DNA: TGTGCCAGCAGCGCCCGAGCAAGAACTAGCACAGATACGCAGTATTTT
CDR3 protein: CASSARARTSTDTQYF

V gene: TRBV7-6
J gene: TRBJ2-3
clone size: .
D gene: .
CDR3 DNA: TGTGCCAGCAGCTCAGATGGAGATACGCAGTATTTT
CDR3 protein: CASSSDGDTQYF

V gene: TRBV27
J gene: TRBJ2-2
clone size: .
D gene: .
CDR3 DNA: TGTGCCAGCAGTATAAACACCGGGGAGCTGTTTTTT
CDR3 protein: CASSINTGELFF

V gene: TRBV5-1
J gene: TRBJ2-7
clone size: .
D gene: .
CDR3 DNA: TGCGCCAGCAGGACCCGAGGGGGGACAGCCTACTACGAGCAGTACTTC
CDR3 protein: CASRTRGGTAYYEQYF